This T cell receptor (beta chain) was documented in a study of immune cell composition in non-small cell lung cancer. About this clone itself: Its antigen is as yet unknown.

Study-wide findings and caveats: Top 10 clone scores and clonality were higher in squamous than adenocarcinoma.

Sequenced by immunoSEQ multiplex PCR; TCRdb stores in-frame clones only, minus some. The data hold fewer than 2,000 clones, with 75% to 85% observed a single time. V was cut by 0 bases and J by 1 base, with 9 bases left in between. Germline V gene lookup returns CDR1 LGHNA and CDR2 YSLEER. The CDR3 contains 15 residues. Sequenced input: lung tumor tissue. The chain carries TRBV4-3 and TRBJ1-1; tentative D call: TRBD1 (6 bases). The sequence was obtained from a human donor with non-small cell lung cancer. This chain's CDR3 is CASSQEARGNTEAFF. For the CDR3, the DNA is TGCGCCAGCAGCCAAGAGGCCAGGGGGAACACTGAAGCTTTCTTT.